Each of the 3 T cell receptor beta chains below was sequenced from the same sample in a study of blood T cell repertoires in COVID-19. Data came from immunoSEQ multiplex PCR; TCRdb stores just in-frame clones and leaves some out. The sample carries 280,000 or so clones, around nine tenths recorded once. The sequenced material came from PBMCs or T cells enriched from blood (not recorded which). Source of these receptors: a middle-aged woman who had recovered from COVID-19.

Here the CDR3 reads CASSGGPPRDNSYEQYF. CDR3 DNA sequence: TGTGCCAGCAGTGGTGGGCCCCCTCGGGACAACTCCTACGAGCAGTACTTC. The rearrangement uses TRBV2 and TRBJ2-7, with D perhaps TRBD1 (6 bases). The CDR3 totals 17 residues. Germline CDR1 SNHLY, CDR2 FYNNEI. V was pared by 4 bases and J by 0 bases, with 19 bases between. Combining the CDR3 with reference TRBV2 and TRBJ2-7 gives the whole variable domain EPEVTQTPSHQVTQMGQEVILRCVPISNHLYFYWYRQILGQKVEFLVSFYNNEISEKSEIFDDQFSVERPDGSNFTLKIRSTKLEDSAMYFCASSGGPPRDNSYEQYFGPGTRLTVT.

CDR3 loop: CASSQVGGRWFF. CDR3 coding DNA: TGCGCCAGCAGCCAAGTGGGCGGGAGGTGGTTCTTC. The genes are TRBV4-1 and TRBJ2-1, with 8 bases matching TRBD2. V dropped 1 base and J dropped 15; count of bases not matched to a gene: 5. The germline CDR1 and CDR2 sequences are MGHRA and YSYEKL. This CDR3 is built from 12 residues.

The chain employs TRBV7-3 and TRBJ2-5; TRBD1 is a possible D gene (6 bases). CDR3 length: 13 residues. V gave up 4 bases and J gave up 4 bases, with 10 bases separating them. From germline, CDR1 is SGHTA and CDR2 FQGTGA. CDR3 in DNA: TGTGCCAGCAGCTCGGGACACTTAGAGACCCAGTACTTC. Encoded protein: CASSSGHLETQYF.